This entry features one T cell receptor (beta chain) sequence. V lost 0 bases to trimming and J lost 7 bases, with 15 bases between them. The length of the CDR3 is 16 residues. Germline values: CDR1 SEHNR, CDR2 FQNEAQ (reference sequence). This record comes from a study of blood T cell repertoires in COVID-19. In the study overall: The United States, Italy and Spain were the sources of the acute and convalescent COVID-19 samples. Sources were T cells, B-cell-depleted T cells, or PBMCs; the material itself was cDNA or gDNA.

Original methodology: Estimation of nucleated cell counts was performed using reference gene primer amplification. Clones were sequenced by immunoSEQ multiplex PCR, and TCRdb holds only the in-frame ones, with some missing. The V and J calls and clone size are taken from that table; D and trimming were inferred from the DNA. Of some 300,000 clones in the sample, about 91% were seen once. This TCR derives from a woman aged 25-40 years who had recovered from COVID-19. The genes are TRBV7-9 and TRBJ1-4; no clear D gene. The sequencing sample was made of peripheral blood. In DNA form, the CDR3 reads TGTGCCAGCAGCTTAGCGACGTCCCAGGTTGGTGAAAAACTGTTTTTT. This encodes CASSLATSQVGEKLFF. Based on the CDR3 plus reference TRBV7-9 and TRBJ1-4, the full variable domain is DTGVSQNPRHKITKRGQNVTFRCDPISEHNRLYWYRQTLGQGPEFLTYFQNEAQLEKSRLLSDRFSAERPKGSFSTLEIQRTEQGDSAMYLCASSLATSQVGEKLFFGSGTQLSVL.